The rows below give T cell receptor beta chains drawn from one sample of a study of lymphopenia after photon versus proton radiotherapy. Generated by immunoSEQ multiplex PCR, the TCRdb table keeps only in-frame clones and is missing some. The data show fewer than 25,000 clones, with around 89% seen just once and roughly 11% held by the top ten. Source: peripheral blood, taken from a patient treated with proton-based radiotherapy. All receptors come from an elderly man with esophageal cancer. The CDR3 runs from the conserved cysteine through the conserved F or W. D genes are given only for firm matches. Size values are once, few and many counts, or a class for expanded clones, and some rows have none.

length: 18; J: TRBJ2-5; V: TRBV5-5; size: .; D: .; DNA: TGTGCCAGCAGCTTGGAACCTTTGGCGCACGGCACTGGCAAGACCCAGTACTTC; CDR3: CASSLEPLAHGTGKTQYF
length: 15; J: TRBJ2-7; V: TRBV2; size: once; D: TRBD1; DNA: TGTGCCAGGGGGTCACCGGGACAGGGGTCCTACGAGCAGTACTTC; CDR3: CARGSPGQGSYEQYF
length: 12; J: TRBJ1-2; V: TRBV30; size: .; D: .; DNA: TGTGCCTGGAGTATGGGGAACTATGGCTACACCTTC; CDR3: CAWSMGNYGYTF
length: 17; J: TRBJ2-7; V: TRBV7-6; size: .; D: TRBD2; DNA: TGTGCCAGCAGCACAACTACCAGGCGGGAGAGGGGCTACGAGCAGTACTTC; CDR3: CASSTTTRRERGYEQYF
length: 16; J: TRBJ1-5; V: TRBV27; size: .; D: .; DNA: TGTGCCAGCGCGCGATCCTACGGATTTAGCAATCAGCCCCAGCATTTT; CDR3: CASARSYGFSNQPQHF
length: 16; J: TRBJ2-3; V: TRBV2; size: .; D: TRBD1; DNA: TGTGCCAGCATCGGTGGACAGGCTTTGGACATAGATACGCAGTATTTT; CDR3: CASIGGQALDIDTQYF
length: 17; J: TRBJ1-6; V: TRBV7-9; size: .; D: .; DNA: TGTGCCAGCAGCTTAGCGGACGTCTCCTCCTATAATTCACCCCTCCACTTT; CDR3: CASSLADVSSYNSPLHF
length: 17; J: TRBJ1-6; V: TRBV7-9; size: .; D: .; DNA: TGTGCCAGCAGCCCAGCCAACCGGGTCTCGGGGGTTTCACCCCTCCACTTT; CDR3: CASSPANRVSGVSPLHF
length: 14; J: TRBJ2-6; V: TRBV6-5; size: .; D: .; DNA: TGTGCCAGCAGTTACTCTGGTGGGGCCAACGTCCTGACTTTC; CDR3: CASSYSGGANVLTF
length: 16; J: TRBJ1-3; V: TRBV5-1; size: .; D: TRBD1; DNA: TGCGCCAGCAGCTTTAACCTAGGACAGGCTGAGGCCACCATATATTTT; CDR3: CASSFNLGQAEATIYF
length: 13; J: TRBJ2-7; V: TRBV14; size: .; D: .; DNA: TGTGCCAGCAGCCCTTGGCTCTCCTACGAGCAGTACTTC; CDR3: CASSPWLSYEQYF
length: 16; J: TRBJ1-1; V: TRBV11-2; size: .; D: TRBD1; DNA: TGTGCCAGCAGCTTAGTTATGGGACAGGTGAACACTGAAGCTTTCTTT; CDR3: CASSLVMGQVNTEAFF
length: 14; J: TRBJ2-7; V: TRBV11-1; size: .; D: TRBD1; DNA: TGTGCCAGCAGCTTGGTACAGGGGTCCTACGAGCAGTACTTC; CDR3: CASSLVQGSYEQYF
length: 15; J: TRBJ2-7; V: TRBV19; size: .; D: TRBD1; DNA: TGTGCCAGTAGGGGACAGGGGAAAGGGTCCTACGAGCAGTACTTC; CDR3: CASRGQGKGSYEQYF
length: 13; J: TRBJ2-1; V: TRBV19; size: .; D: .; DNA: TGTGCCAGTAGACCGACTAGCTACAATGAGCAGTTCTTC; CDR3: CASRPTSYNEQFF
length: 18; J: TRBJ2-3; V: TRBV14; size: .; D: TRBD2; DNA: TGTGCCAGCAGCCAAGATTGGTTCCTAGCGGGTACTACAGATACGCAGTATTTT; CDR3: CASSQDWFLAGTTDTQYF
length: 14; J: TRBJ1-4; V: TRBV27; size: .; D: .; DNA: TGTGCCAGCAGTTTCAGGGGTGCTAATGAAAAACTGTTTTTT; CDR3: CASSFRGANEKLFF
length: 14; J: TRBJ1-1; V: TRBV11-2; size: .; D: .; DNA: TGTGCCAGCAGGCACCCCAGGGGGAACACTGAAGCTTTCTTT; CDR3: CASRHPRGNTEAFF
length: 15; J: TRBJ1-6; V: TRBV19; size: .; D: TRBD1; DNA: TGTGCCAGTAGTACGGACAGGGGTGGCAATTCACCCCTCCACTTT; CDR3: CASSTDRGGNSPLHF
length: 16; J: TRBJ1-2; V: TRBV13; size: .; D: TRBD1; DNA: TGTGCCAGCAGCTTAGGTGGGACAGGTGAAGGCTATGGCTACACCTTC; CDR3: CASSLGGTGEGYGYTF
length: 13; J: TRBJ1-1; V: TRBV6-6; size: .; D: .; DNA: TGTGCCAGCAACAGGAACTTGAACACTGAAGCTTTCTTT; CDR3: CASNRNLNTEAFF
length: 12; J: TRBJ1-4; V: TRBV21-1; size: .; D: .; DNA: TGTGCCAGCAGCAATAATTTTGAAAAACTGTTTTTT; CDR3: CASSNNFEKLFF
length: 13; J: TRBJ1-2; V: TRBV19; size: .; D: .; DNA: TGTGCCAGTAGTATCCTGGCAGACCGGTACGCCGCCTTC; CDR3: CASSILADRYAAF
length: 14; J: TRBJ2-7; V: TRBV19; size: .; D: TRBD1; DNA: TGTGCCAGTAGTCTGACAGGGGGGATTTACGAGCAGTACTTC; CDR3: CASSLTGGIYEQYF
length: 14; J: TRBJ1-6; V: TRBV7-3; size: few; D: .; DNA: TGTGCCAGCAGCTTAACAGGGTACAATTCACCCCTCCACTTT; CDR3: CASSLTGYNSPLHF
length: 15; J: TRBJ2-7; V: TRBV19; size: .; D: .; DNA: TGTGCCAGTAGAGGTTGGGCGGGATCGGTCCACGAGCAGTACTTC; CDR3: CASRGWAGSVHEQYF
length: 13; J: TRBJ2-7; V: TRBV6-1; size: .; D: .; DNA: TGTGCCAGCAGTGAAATCAGTTCGCAGGGTCACTACTTC; CDR3: CASSEISSQGHYF
length: 15; J: TRBJ1-6; V: TRBV6-5; size: .; D: TRBD1; DNA: TGTGCCAGCAGTTACTCGACAGGGTACAATTCACCCCTCCACTTT; CDR3: CASSYSTGYNSPLHF
length: 15; J: TRBJ1-2; V: TRBV5-1; size: .; D: TRBD1; DNA: TGCGCCAGCAGCTTCGAGGGACAGGGGGCAGGAGGCTACACCTTC; CDR3: CASSFEGQGAGGYTF
length: 13; J: TRBJ1-2; V: TRBV2; size: few; D: TRBD1; DNA: TGTGCCAGCAGCGTACAGGGGGCTTGGGGCTACACCTTC; CDR3: CASSVQGAWGYTF
length: 16; J: TRBJ1-2; V: TRBV28; size: .; D: TRBD1; DNA: TGTGCCAGCAGTTTCTTTGCAGGGGGACTTGGGTATGGCTACACCTTC; CDR3: CASSFFAGGLGYGYTF
length: 14; J: TRBJ2-3; V: TRBV27; size: .; D: .; DNA: TGTGCCAGCAGTCCTTGGACAGCTACAGATACGCAGTATTTT; CDR3: CASSPWTATDTQYF
length: 14; J: TRBJ1-5; V: TRBV9; size: .; D: .; DNA: TGTGCCAGCAGCACGGGCCGGATCAATCAGCCCCAGCATTTT; CDR3: CASSTGRINQPQHF
length: 13; J: TRBJ1-4; V: TRBV19; size: .; D: .; DNA: TGTGCCAGTAGTACGAGACGTAATGAAAAACTGTTTTTT; CDR3: CASSTRRNEKLFF
length: 13; J: TRBJ1-2; V: TRBV5-1; size: .; D: TRBD1; DNA: TGCGCCAGCAGCCAAGGACAGGGCGGAGGCTACACCTTC; CDR3: CASSQGQGGGYTF
length: 16; J: TRBJ2-3; V: TRBV9; size: .; D: TRBD2; DNA: TGTGCCAGCAGCGCCACCCGGGACTATAGCACAGATACGCAGTATTTT; CDR3: CASSATRDYSTDTQYF
length: 16; J: TRBJ2-2; V: TRBV7-2; size: .; D: .; DNA: TGTGCCAGCAGCTTAGCGTCTAGAGGTAGCACCGGGGAGCTGTTTTTT; CDR3: CASSLASRGSTGELFF
length: 12; J: TRBJ1-5; V: TRBV10-3; size: .; D: .; DNA: TGTGCCAGCCAAGGAGGCAATCAGCCCCAGCATTTT; CDR3: CASQGGNQPQHF
length: 15; J: TRBJ2-2; V: TRBV9; size: .; D: .; DNA: TGTGCCAGCAGCGAAGGATCGTTGGAGGCCGGGGAGCTGTTTTTT; CDR3: CASSEGSLEAGELFF
length: 18; J: TRBJ1-5; V: TRBV7-8; size: .; D: .; DNA: TGTGCCAGCAGCTCTTCCCGGAGAGGGGTTCAACGGAATCAGCCCCAGCATTTT; CDR3: CASSSSRRGVQRNQPQHF
length: 15; J: TRBJ2-2; V: TRBV5-1; size: .; D: .; DNA: TGCGCCAGCAGCTTGTTGCAGGCGAACACCGGGGAGCTGTTTTTT; CDR3: CASSLLQANTGELFF
length: 12; J: TRBJ1-2; V: TRBV7-9; size: .; D: .; DNA: TGTGCCAGCAGCCTGGGGCAGGTCGGCTACACCTTC; CDR3: CASSLGQVGYTF
length: 13; J: TRBJ2-6; V: TRBV6-5; size: .; D: .; DNA: TGTGCCAGCACCCCTTCTGGGGCCAACGTCCTGACTTTC; CDR3: CASTPSGANVLTF
length: 13; J: TRBJ1-2; V: TRBV30; size: .; D: TRBD1; DNA: TGTGCCTGGTCACGGGACAGGCCTAAAGGCTACACCTTC; CDR3: CAWSRDRPKGYTF
length: 14; J: TRBJ1-6; V: TRBV4-3; size: .; D: .; DNA: TGCGCCAGCAGCCAAGAAGGGGTAGCGTCACCCCTCCACTTT; CDR3: CASSQEGVASPLHF
length: 13; J: TRBJ2-2; V: TRBV10-3; size: .; D: .; DNA: TGTGCCATCAGCAGGGGTGACACCGGGGAGCTGTTTTTT; CDR3: CAISRGDTGELFF